Presented here are 29 T cell receptor beta chains from one specimen sequenced in a study of shared clonotypes between healthy human individuals (dated by TCRdb to 2020 to 2022). The method behind the library was the immunoSEQ multiplex PCR assay. The table was pulled from immuneACCESS by TCRdb, which kept in-frame rearrangements only. Such tables lose some clones; where checked, under half of the loss comes from unresolved V genes, and the rest has no known cause. Present in this sample are 2 million to 3 million clones, over 85% of which were seen just once. About 0.38% of the sample belongs to the ten largest clones. Sequencing was performed on naive CD4+ T cells from PBMCs. The sample's cell subset or site label is to be understood as: CD45RA+ positively selected. The receptors stem from a man between 18 and 35 years old in good health. Some clones in this sample may be carry-over from other donors' samples.

The chain combines TRBV28 with TRBJ1-2; D is perhaps TRBD1 (5 bases). This CDR3 comprises 14 residues. V lost 5 bases and J 2 bases, leaving 12 bases between the germline ends. CDR1 MDHEN and CDR2 SYDVKM come from the germline V gene. The CDR3 reads CASSLLGDNYGYTF. CDR3 coding DNA: TGTGCCAGCAGTCTCCTAGGGGACAACTATGGCTACACCTTC.

CDR3 DNA: TGTGCCAGCAGGGGGACTAGCGGGTACAATGAGCAGTTCTTC. Translating gives CASRGTSGYNEQFF. The chain uses TRBV28 and TRBJ2-1, with 12 bases that match TRBD2. Losses at the gene ends were 6 bases for V and 4 bases for J; bases not matched to a gene: 1. Germline CDR1 reads MDHEN; CDR2 reads SYDVKM. There are 14 residues in the CDR3.

The gene calls are TRBV27 and TRBJ1-2; D is unresolved. CDR1 is MNHEY and CDR2 is SMNVEV in the germline V gene (reference sequence). With 2 bases removed from V and 4 bases from J, the gap between germline ends came to 11 bases. The CDR3 is 14 residues long. Here the CDR3 DNA reads TGTGCCAGCAGTTTACGGCGGCAGCTCTATGGCTACACCTTC. Translation gives CASSLRRQLYGYTF.

The chain carries TRBV19 and TRBJ2-1; no firm D call. The length of the CDR3 is 14 residues. Germline values: CDR1 LNHDA, CDR2 SQIVND (reference sequence). V lost 8 bases, J lost 3 bases, and 14 bases lay in between. CDR3 in amino acids: CASLGPPLYNEQFF. The CDR3 DNA reads as TGTGCCAGTCTTGGGCCGCCTCTCTACAATGAGCAGTTCTTC.

V and J are TRBV29-1 and TRBJ2-7; tentatively, D is TRBD2 (6 bases). The CDR3 runs to 14 residues. Germline V lookup: CDR1 SQVTM, CDR2 ANQGSEA. Trimming pared 0 bases from V and 7 bases from J, leaving 16 bases between. This chain's CDR3 is CSVEDHLTREEQYF. In DNA, the CDR3 is TGCAGCGTTGAAGATCACCTAACCCGGGAGGAGCAGTACTTC.

The chain uses TRBV7-3 and TRBJ2-1, with 8 bases matching TRBD2. This CDR3 has 16 residues. V lost 5 bases, J lost 0 bases, and 6 bases stayed unmatched. Germline V gene sequence: CDR1 SGHTA, CDR2 FQGTGA. The CDR3 sequence: CASSPDGTSSYNEQFF. The CDR3 DNA follows: TGTGCCAGCAGCCCCGACGGGACTAGCTCCTACAATGAGCAGTTCTTC.

The chain couples TRBV4-1 to TRBJ1-1, with D unresolved. The CDR3 is 13 residues long. The V gene lost 1 base and the J gene lost 5 bases, with 8 bases spanning the gap. Germline CDR1 reads MGHRA; CDR2 reads YSYEKL. In DNA form, the CDR3 reads TGCGCCAGCAGCCAAGTTGTCCGAACTGAAGCTTTCTTT. Translated: CASSQVVRTEAFF.

V usage is TRBV5-6 and J usage is TRBJ1-5; D is uncertain. V was pared by 1 base and J by 7 bases, with 9 bases between. The CDR3 is made up of 13 amino acids. Germline V lookup: CDR1 SGHDT, CDR2 YYEEEE. The CDR3: CASSLTAGQPQHF. The CDR3 DNA is TGTGCCAGCAGCTTGACAGCTGGCCAGCCCCAGCATTTT.

This chain connects TRBV5-1 to TRBJ2-3; 9 bases map to TRBD2. The CDR3 has 18 amino acids. Germline trimming cut 5 bases from V and 4 bases from J; bases unmatched to any gene: 17. CDR1 and CDR2 (germline): SGHRS, YFSETQ. The CDR3 DNA sequence: TGCGCCAGCAGTAGAGCTAGCGGGAACTTACCCCTCCCAGATACGCAGTATTTT. This encodes CASSRASGNLPLPDTQYF.

The gene calls are TRBV5-8 and TRBJ2-7, with 13 bases aligning to TRBD2. Germline values: CDR1 SGHTS, CDR2 YDEGEE. J lost 3 bases, V lost 4 bases, and 4 bases had no gene match. The CDR3 spans 15 residues. For the CDR3, the DNA is TGTGCCAGCAGCCCAACTAGCGGGAGGGACTACGAGCAGTACTTC. This sequence encodes CASSPTSGRDYEQYF.

The sample holds one count of this clone. This sequence joins TRBV10-3 and TRBJ2-5; 8 nucleotides line up with TRBD2. The CDR3 contains 14 residues. Germline CDR1 is ENHRY and CDR2 is SYGVKD. Unmatched junction bases numbered 7, after V lost 8 bases and J lost 2 bases. The CDR3 DNA sequence: TGTGCCATCGCGAAGACTAGCGCACAAGAGACCCAGTACTTC. This codes for CAIAKTSAQETQYF.

Of note for this clone: This specimen includes other DNA sequences encoding the same CDR3. The rearrangement uses TRBV30 and TRBJ1-5; a possible D gene is TRBD1 (6 bases). Germline V lookup: CDR1 GTSNPN, CDR2 SVGIG (reference sequence). There are 14 residues in the CDR3. V lost 2 bases to trimming and J lost 0 bases, with 8 bases between them. The CDR3: CAWSRDNSNQPQHF. CDR3 DNA sequence: TGTGCCTGGAGTCGGGACAATAGCAATCAGCCCCAGCATTTT.

This sequence joins TRBV28 and TRBJ2-1; TRBD2 aligns across 7 bases. The junction had 14 bases not matched to a gene; V was cut back by 3 bases and J by 6 bases. This CDR3 is built from 17 residues. Germline V lookup: CDR1 MDHEN, CDR2 SYDVKM. The CDR3 region has the DNA TGTGCCAGCAGTTTGCAGGTCGGGCTAGCGGAGGCCAATGAGCAGTTCTTC. Translation: CASSLQVGLAEANEQFF.

This clone came up once. The chain joins TRBV9 to TRBJ2-2, with TRBD1 matching over 7 bases. J was trimmed by 3 bases and V by 4 bases; bases with no gene match: 12. The CDR3 length is 17 residues. Germline CDR1 is SGDLS and CDR2 is YYNGEE. The CDR3 here is CASSPHPTGLDTGELFF. The DNA of the CDR3 is TGTGCCAGCAGCCCTCACCCGACAGGGCTTGACACCGGGGAGCTGTTTTTT. The entire variable domain, with the rest obtained from reference TRBV9 and TRBJ2-2, is as follows: DSGVTQTPKHLITATGQRVTLRCSPRSGDLSVYWYQQSLDQGLQFLIQYYNGEERAKGNILERFSAQQFPDLHSELNLSSLELGDSALYFCASSPHPTGLDTGELFFGEGSRLTVL.

The DNA for the CDR3 is TGCGCCAGCAGCCAACCAGGGGCCTACGAGCAGTACTTC. Amino acid sequence: CASSQPGAYEQYF. This chain uses TRBV4-1 with TRBJ2-7; D might be TRBD1 (6 bases). The CDR3 is made up of 13 amino acids. CDR1 is MGHRA and CDR2 is YSYEKL in the germline V gene. Trimming stripped 2 bases from V and 2 bases from J, with 7 bases between.

V gene TRBV9 combines with J gene TRBJ2-1, with 7 positions matching TRBD2. With 0 bases clipped from V and 1 base from J, the junction kept 7 bases outside the gene matches. The germline V gene has CDR1 SGDLS and CDR2 YYNGEE. This CDR3 has 17 residues. DNA for the CDR3: TGTGCCAGCAGCGTAGGTGTAGCGGGTCTGTCCTACAATGAGCAGTTCTTC. Residues: CASSVGVAGLSYNEQFF.

This chain connects TRBV28 to TRBJ2-2; 10 bases align to TRBD2. This CDR3 has 15 residues. After removal of 4 bases from V and 4 bases from J, the junction contained 3 bases not matched to a gene. The V gene's germline CDR1 is MDHEN and CDR2 SYDVKM. The CDR3 DNA reads as TGTGCCAGCAGTTATAGCGGGAGGTCCACCGGGGAGCTGTTTTTT. Its protein is CASSYSGRSTGELFF.

This clone was seen a few times. In the same sample, other DNA sequences code for this CDR3. The rearrangement uses TRBV5-1 and TRBJ2-5; a possible D gene is TRBD1 (5 bases). There are 13 residues in the CDR3. The germline V gene encodes CDR1 SGHRS and CDR2 YFSETQ. Deletions cut 4 bases from V and 1 base from J, with 8 bases between. The CDR3 DNA is TGCGCCAGCAGCCTGACAGTCCAAGAGACCCAGTACTTC. Translating it yields CASSLTVQETQYF.

The chain employs TRBV27 and TRBJ2-2; 7 bases match TRBD2. The CDR3 has 16 amino acids. Per germline, CDR1 MNHEY and CDR2 SMNVEV (reference sequence). The V segment lost 7 bases and the J segment 0 bases; nucleotides outside the gene matches: 8. The CDR3 region is CASKRGSLSNTGELFF. In DNA form, the CDR3 reads TGTGCCAGCAAGCGGGGCAGCCTTTCGAACACCGGGGAGCTGTTTTTT.

The table lists this clone with a count of one. This chain uses TRBV29-1 with TRBJ2-3; tentative D call: TRBD1 (5 bases). The CDR3 covers 14 residues. CDR1 SQVTM and CDR2 ANQGSEA come from the germline V gene. Trimming took off 3 bases at V and 3 bases at J, with 13 bases between the two ends. In DNA form, the CDR3 reads TGCAGCGTTGAGAAAGTCCAGGGAACAGATACGCAGTATTTT. This encodes CSVEKVQGTDTQYF.

This clone was seen only once. This chain uses TRBV5-1 with TRBJ2-5; 15 positions match TRBD2. The germline V gene encodes CDR1 SGHRS and CDR2 YFSETQ. V lost 0 bases to trimming and J lost 4 bases; unmatched junction nucleotides: 19. This CDR3 comprises 22 residues. The CDR3 DNA is TGCGCCAGCAGCTTGGCCGGATTCTTGGGGACTAGCGGGAGGACCTTCCCAGAGACCCAGTACTTC. It codes for CASSLAGFLGTSGRTFPETQYF. The variable domain in full, with the rest retrieved from reference TRBV5-1 and TRBJ2-5, is KAGVTQTPRYLIKTRGQQVTLSCSPISGHRSVSWYQQTPGQGLQFLFEYFSETQRNKGNFPGRFSGRQFSNSRSEMNVSTLELGDSALYLCASSLAGFLGTSGRTFPETQYFGPGTRLLVL.

The genes are TRBV5-4 and TRBJ2-1; D tentatively fits TRBD1 or TRBD2 (5 bases each). CDR3 length: 14 amino acids. Trimming removed 0 bases at V and 5 bases at J, with 9 bases between. Germline V lookup: CDR1 SGHNT, CDR2 YYREEE (reference sequence). The DNA of the CDR3 is TGTGCCAGCAGCTTGGGGGGGTCCCACAATGAGCAGTTCTTC. It translates to CASSLGGSHNEQFF.

This clone was observed a single time. V is TRBV12-5 and J is TRBJ1-3, with TRBD1 matching over 7 bases. Germline V gene sequence: CDR1 LGHNT, CDR2 FRNRAP. With 8 bases clipped from V and 0 bases from J, the junction kept 10 bases outside the gene matches. The CDR3 consists of 16 residues. This chain's CDR3 is CASTSYWDSSGNTIYF. CDR3 in DNA: TGTGCTAGTACTTCGTATTGGGACAGCTCTGGAAACACCATATATTTT.

The chain employs TRBV15 and TRBJ1-4, with D maybe TRBD1 (5 bases). The germline V gene has CDR1 LNHNV and CDR2 YYDKDF (reference sequence). Trimming cost V 3 bases and J 4 bases, with 12 bases left between them. The CDR3 sequence is 15 residues long. The CDR3, as DNA: TGTGCCACCAGCAGGGGGGGACTCCTTAATGAAAAACTGTTTTTT. As protein: CATSRGGLLNEKLFF.

The gene calls are TRBV6-1 and TRBJ2-1, with TRBD2 matching over 7 bases. The CDR3 is 16 amino acids. Losses at the gene ends were 2 bases for V and 3 bases for J; bases not matched to a gene: 7. Germline V CDR1 and CDR2: MNHNS, SASEGT. CDR3 nucleotide sequence: TGTGCCAGCAGTGAATTCTTTTCGGGAGGCTACAATGAGCAGTTCTTC. Translation gives CASSEFFSGGYNEQFF.

This clone was seen only once. This chain connects TRBV19 to TRBJ2-7, with 8 bases fitting TRBD1. The germline V gene has CDR1 LNHDA and CDR2 SQIVND (reference sequence). This CDR3 is built from 17 residues. V shed 3 bases and J 0 bases; nucleotides not matched to a gene: 10. CDR3 sequence: CASSIDPRTGSSYEQYF. The DNA for the CDR3 is TGTGCCAGTAGTATCGACCCTCGGACAGGGAGCTCCTACGAGCAGTACTTC.

This clone was picked up one time. The rearrangement links TRBV28 to TRBJ2-3; TRBD1 agrees at 8 bases. Germline-derived CDR1 and CDR2 are MDHEN and SYDVKM. The CDR3 is 16 amino acids. Losses at the gene ends were 4 bases for V and 4 bases for J; bases not matched to a gene: 10. The CDR3 coding sequence is TGTGCCAGCAGTTCCCCCGGGGACAGGTCTCCAGATACGCAGTATTTT. It specifies CASSSPGDRSPDTQYF.

J is TRBJ1-3 and V is TRBV7-2; D is perhaps TRBD1 (6 bases). Germline V lookup: CDR1 SGHTA, CDR2 FQGNSA. Deletions cut 6 bases from V and 3 bases from J, with 9 bases between. This CDR3 region has 13 residues. CDR3 amino acids: CASRQGNGNTIYF. The DNA of the CDR3 is TGTGCCAGCAGACAGGGTAATGGAAACACCATATATTTT.

Comments on this clone: A junction boundary mismatches the germline segment, possibly from a read error. This chain links TRBV25-1 with TRBJ2-7; a weak D match, TRBD2 (5 bases). Looked up from germline, CDR1 is MGHDK and CDR2 is SYGVNS. CDR3 length equals 14 residues. This chain's CDR3 is CIEAGILKSYEQYF. As DNA, the CDR3 is TGCATCGAGGCGGGCATACTAAAATCCTACGAGCAGTACTTC.